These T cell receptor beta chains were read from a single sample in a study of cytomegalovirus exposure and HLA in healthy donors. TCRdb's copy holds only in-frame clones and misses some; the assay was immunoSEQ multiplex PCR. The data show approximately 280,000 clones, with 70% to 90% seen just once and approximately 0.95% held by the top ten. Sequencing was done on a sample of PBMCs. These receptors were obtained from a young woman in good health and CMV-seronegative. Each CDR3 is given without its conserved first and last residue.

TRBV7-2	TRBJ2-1	ASSLGGGGTYNEQF
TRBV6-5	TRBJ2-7	ASSYSKFRGDYEQY
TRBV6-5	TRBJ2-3	ASSLAVTDTQY
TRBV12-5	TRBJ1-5	ASGLVPGGAVAPQH
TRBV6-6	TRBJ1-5	ASRDRFQQPQH
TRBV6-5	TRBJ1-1	ASSGQGRWETEAF
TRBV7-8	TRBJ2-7	ASSLVGTAYEQY
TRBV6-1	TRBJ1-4	ASSEVRGNEKLF
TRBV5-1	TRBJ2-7	ASTDNSYEQY
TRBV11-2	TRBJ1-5	ASSLQGWQPQH
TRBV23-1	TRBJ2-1	ASRLKGQNNNEQF
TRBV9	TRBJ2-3	ASSPGITDTQY
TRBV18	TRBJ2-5	ASSPLGGETQY
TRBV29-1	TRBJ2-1	SVEGSPTNEQF
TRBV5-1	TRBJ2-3	ASNWGLAGTDTQY
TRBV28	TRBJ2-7	ASSRRGGRANYEQY
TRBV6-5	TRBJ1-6	ASSRQVNSPLH
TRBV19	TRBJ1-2	ASRSDGTAVYGYT
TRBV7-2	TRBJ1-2	ASRKGGVRGEGGYT
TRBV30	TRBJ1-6	AWSEGLPGGSPLH
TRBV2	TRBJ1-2	ASRAQTGVGGYT
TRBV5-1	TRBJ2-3	ASSLGFRGRGTDTQY
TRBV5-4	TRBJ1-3	ASSQPGRGARNTIY
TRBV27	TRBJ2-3	ASSSRTGYTDTQY
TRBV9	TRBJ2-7	ASSNGGGGYEQY
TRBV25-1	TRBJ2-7	ASSEYRGGRSYEQY
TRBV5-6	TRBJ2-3	ASSLGVRRGDTQY
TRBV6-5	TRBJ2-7	ASSFPPSAGDYEQY
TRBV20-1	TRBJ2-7	SATGAYEQY
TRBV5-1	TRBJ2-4	ASSLVAGEGKNIQY
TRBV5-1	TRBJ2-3	ASSLGLAGGLGGSDTQY
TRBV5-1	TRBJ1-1	ASSGTRGLFPKAF
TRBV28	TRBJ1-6	ASSSGQGAGSPLH
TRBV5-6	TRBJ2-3	ASSLSYRTDTQY
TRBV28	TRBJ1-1	ASSWETGLEAF
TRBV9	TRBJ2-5	ASSVDSGRAVGETQY
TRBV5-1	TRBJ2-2	ASSLAGGSNTGELF
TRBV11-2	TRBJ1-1	ASSPGTALEAF
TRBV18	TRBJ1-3	ASSQIRGTGNTIY